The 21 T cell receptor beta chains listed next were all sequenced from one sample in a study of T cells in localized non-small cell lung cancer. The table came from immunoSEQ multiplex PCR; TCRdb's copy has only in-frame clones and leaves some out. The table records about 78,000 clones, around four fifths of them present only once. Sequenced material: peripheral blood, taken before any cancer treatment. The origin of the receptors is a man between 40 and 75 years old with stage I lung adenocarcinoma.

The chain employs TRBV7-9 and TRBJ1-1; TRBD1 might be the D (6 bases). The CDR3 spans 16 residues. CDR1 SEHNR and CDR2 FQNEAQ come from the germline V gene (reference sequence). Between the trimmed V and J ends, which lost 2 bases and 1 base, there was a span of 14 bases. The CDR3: CASSLLGDIRNTEAFF. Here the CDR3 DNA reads TGTGCCAGCAGCTTACTTGGGGACATTAGGAACACTGAAGCTTTCTTT.

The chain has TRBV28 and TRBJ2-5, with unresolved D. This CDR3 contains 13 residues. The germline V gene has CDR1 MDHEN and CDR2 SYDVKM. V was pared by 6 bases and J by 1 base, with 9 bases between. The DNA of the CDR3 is TGTGCCAGCAGCTTAACGCCCCAAGAGACCCAGTACTTC. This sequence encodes CASSLTPQETQYF.

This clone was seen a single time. The CDR3, as DNA: TGTGCCAGCAGCCGTACGCCCGGGTCCCTCAACACCGGGGAGCTGTTTTTT. It specifies CASSRTPGSLNTGELFF. This chain links TRBV7-9 with TRBJ2-2; D gene unclear. The CDR3 has 17 residues. Looked up from germline, CDR1 is SEHNR and CDR2 is FQNEAQ (reference sequence). The V end lost 5 bases, the J end lost 2 bases, and 18 bases lay between the germline ends.

The CDR3 protein is CASSLGPGGNTYEQYF. Written as DNA, the CDR3 is TGTGCCAGCAGCTTAGGGCCAGGGGGAAACACCTACGAGCAGTACTTC. The chain recombines TRBV5-5 with TRBJ2-7; TRBD1 matches 7 bases. CDR3 length: 16 residues. Germline V lookup: CDR1 SGHKS, CDR2 YYEKEE (reference sequence). Unmatched junction bases numbered 10, after V lost 2 bases and J lost 2 bases.

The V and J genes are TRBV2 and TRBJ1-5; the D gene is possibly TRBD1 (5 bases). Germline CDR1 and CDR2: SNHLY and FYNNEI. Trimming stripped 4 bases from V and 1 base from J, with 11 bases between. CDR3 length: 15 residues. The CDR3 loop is CASSVQGLSNQPQHF. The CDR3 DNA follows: TGTGCCAGCAGTGTGCAGGGTTTGAGCAATCAGCCCCAGCATTTT.

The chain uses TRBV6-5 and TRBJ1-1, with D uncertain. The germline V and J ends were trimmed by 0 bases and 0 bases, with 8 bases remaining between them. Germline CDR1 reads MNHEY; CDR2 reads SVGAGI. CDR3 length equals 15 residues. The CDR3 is CASSYSGLMNTEAFF. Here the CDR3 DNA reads TGTGCCAGCAGTTACTCGGGTCTAATGAACACTGAAGCTTTCTTT.

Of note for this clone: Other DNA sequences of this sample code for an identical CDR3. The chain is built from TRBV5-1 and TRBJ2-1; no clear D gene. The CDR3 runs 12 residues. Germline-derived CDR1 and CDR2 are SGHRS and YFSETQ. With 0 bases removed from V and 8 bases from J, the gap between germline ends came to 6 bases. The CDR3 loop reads CASSLVGDEQFF. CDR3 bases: TGCGCCAGCAGCTTGGTTGGGGATGAGCAGTTCTTC.

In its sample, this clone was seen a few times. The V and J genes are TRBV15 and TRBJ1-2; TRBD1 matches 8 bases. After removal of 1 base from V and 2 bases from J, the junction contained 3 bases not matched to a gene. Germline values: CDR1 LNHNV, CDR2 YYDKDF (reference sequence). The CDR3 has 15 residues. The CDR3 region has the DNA TGTGCCACCAGCAGAGGACAGGGGTCAAACTATGGCTACACCTTC. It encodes CATSRGQGSNYGYTF.

This CDR3 reads CASSLVGPEITGELFF. For the CDR3, the DNA is TGCGCCAGCAGCTTGGTTGGGCCCGAAATCACCGGGGAGCTGTTTTTT. The chain is built from TRBV5-1 and TRBJ2-2; D is unclear. The germline gives CDR1 SGHRS, CDR2 YFSETQ. The CDR3 is made up of 16 amino acids. The V and J ends lost 0 bases and 4 bases respectively, with 13 bases between them.

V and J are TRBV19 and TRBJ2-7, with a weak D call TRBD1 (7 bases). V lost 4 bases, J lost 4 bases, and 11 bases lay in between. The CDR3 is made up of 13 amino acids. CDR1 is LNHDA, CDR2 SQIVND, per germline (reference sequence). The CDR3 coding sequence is TGTGCCAGTAGTAACAGGGGACTGTACGAGCAGTACTTC. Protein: CASSNRGLYEQYF. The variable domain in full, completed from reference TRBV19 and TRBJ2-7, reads DGGITQSPKYLFRKEGQNVTLSCEQNLNHDAMYWYRQDPGQGLRLIYYSQIVNDFQKGDIAEGYSVSREKKESFPLTVTSAQKNPTAFYLCASSNRGLYEQYFGPGTRLTVT.

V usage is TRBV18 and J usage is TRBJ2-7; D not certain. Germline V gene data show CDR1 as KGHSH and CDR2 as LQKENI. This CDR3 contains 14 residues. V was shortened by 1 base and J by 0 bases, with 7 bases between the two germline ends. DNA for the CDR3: TGTGCCAGCTCACCACTGGTAGACTCCTACGAGCAGTACTTC. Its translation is CASSPLVDSYEQYF.

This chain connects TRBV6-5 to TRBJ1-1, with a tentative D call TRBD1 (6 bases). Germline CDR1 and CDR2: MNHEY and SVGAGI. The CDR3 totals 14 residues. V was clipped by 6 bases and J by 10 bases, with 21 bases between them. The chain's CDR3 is CASRPGQASLGAFF. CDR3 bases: TGTGCCAGCAGACCGGGACAAGCCTCTCTCGGAGCTTTCTTT.

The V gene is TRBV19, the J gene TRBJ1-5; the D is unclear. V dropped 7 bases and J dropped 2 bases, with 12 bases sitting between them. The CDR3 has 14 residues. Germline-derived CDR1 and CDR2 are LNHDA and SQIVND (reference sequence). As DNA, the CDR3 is TGTGCCAGTAAGGAGAGCCGAGGCAATCAGCCCCAGCATTTT. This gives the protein CASKESRGNQPQHF.

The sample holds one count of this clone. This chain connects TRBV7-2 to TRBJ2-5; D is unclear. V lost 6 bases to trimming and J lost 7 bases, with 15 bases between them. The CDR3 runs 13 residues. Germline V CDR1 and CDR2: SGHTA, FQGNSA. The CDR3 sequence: CASRVSRPGTQYF. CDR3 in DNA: TGTGCCAGCAGAGTTTCGCGTCCGGGGACCCAGTACTTC.

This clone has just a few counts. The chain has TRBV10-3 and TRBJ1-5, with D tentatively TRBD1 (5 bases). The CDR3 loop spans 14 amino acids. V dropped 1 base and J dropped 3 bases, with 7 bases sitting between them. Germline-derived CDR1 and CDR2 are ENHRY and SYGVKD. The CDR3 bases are TGTGCCATCAGTGAGTTGGGGGTCAATCAGCCCCAGCATTTT. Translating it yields CAISELGVNQPQHF.

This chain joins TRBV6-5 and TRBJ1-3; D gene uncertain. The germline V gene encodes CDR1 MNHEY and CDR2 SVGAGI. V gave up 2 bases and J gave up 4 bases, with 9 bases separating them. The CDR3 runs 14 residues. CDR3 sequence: CASSYRARGNTIYF. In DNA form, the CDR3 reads TGTGCCAGCAGTTACAGGGCTCGCGGAAACACCATATATTTT.

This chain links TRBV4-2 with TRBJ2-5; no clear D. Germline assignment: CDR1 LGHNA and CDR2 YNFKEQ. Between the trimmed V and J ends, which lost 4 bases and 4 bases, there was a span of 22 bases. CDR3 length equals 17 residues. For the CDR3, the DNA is TGTGCCAGCAGCCCGCTCTCTGTGGGAACTCGAGCAGAGACCCAGTACTTC. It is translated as CASSPLSVGTRAETQYF.

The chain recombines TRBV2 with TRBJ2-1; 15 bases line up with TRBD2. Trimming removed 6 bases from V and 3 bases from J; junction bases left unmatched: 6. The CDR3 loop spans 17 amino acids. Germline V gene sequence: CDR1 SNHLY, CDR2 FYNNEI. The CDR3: CASRKGLAGGYYNEQFF. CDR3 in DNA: TGTGCCAGCAGGAAGGGACTAGCGGGGGGCTACTACAATGAGCAGTTCTTC.

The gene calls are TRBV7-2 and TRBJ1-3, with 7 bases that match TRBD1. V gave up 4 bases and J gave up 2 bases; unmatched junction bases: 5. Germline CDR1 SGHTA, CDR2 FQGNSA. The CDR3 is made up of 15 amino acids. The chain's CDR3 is CASSSSTGAGNTIYF. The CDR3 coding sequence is TGTGCCAGCAGCTCGTCTACAGGGGCTGGAAACACCATATATTTT. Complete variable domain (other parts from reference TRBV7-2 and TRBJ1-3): GAGVSQSPSNKVTEKGKDVELRCDPISGHTALYWYRQSLGQGLEFLIYFQGNSAPDKSGLPSDRFSAERTGGSVSTLTIQRTQQEDSAVYLCASSSSTGAGNTIYFGEGSWLTVV.

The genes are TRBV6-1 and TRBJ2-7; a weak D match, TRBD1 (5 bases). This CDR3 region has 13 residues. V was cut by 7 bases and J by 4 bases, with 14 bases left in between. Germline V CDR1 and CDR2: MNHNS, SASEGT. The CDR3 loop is CASTLSQGYEQYF. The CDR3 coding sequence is TGTGCCAGCACCCTTTCGCAGGGATACGAGCAGTACTTC.

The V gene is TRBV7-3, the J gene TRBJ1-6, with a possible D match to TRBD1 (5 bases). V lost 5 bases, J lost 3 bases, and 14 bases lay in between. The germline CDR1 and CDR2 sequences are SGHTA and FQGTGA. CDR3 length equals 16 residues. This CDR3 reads CASSQGPRLYNSPLHF. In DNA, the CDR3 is TGTGCCAGCAGCCAGGGACCGCGACTCTATAATTCACCCCTCCACTTT.